This T cell receptor beta chain is drawn from a study of cytomegalovirus exposure and HLA in healthy donors. On this clone itself: The antigen is undetermined.

Overall study results and limits: DRB1 showed the most TCR associations and HLA-C the fewest in a later analysis, as rates varied by HLA locus.

This PCR relied on a set of 60 Vbeta primers and 13 Jbeta primers. Measured with immunoSEQ multiplex PCR; TCRdb has only the in-frame clones, and not every one. The profile shows roughly 180,000 clones, 85% of them singletons. The clonotype comes from a boy aged 2 to 9 in good health and CMV-seronegative. Sequenced material: PBMCs.

The DNA for the CDR3 is TGTGCCAGCAGCGTCCAACAGGGCTCTGAAGCTTTCTTT. It translates to CASSVQQGSEAFF. This chain connects TRBV7-6 to TRBJ1-1; maybe TRBD1 (6 bases). Per germline, CDR1 SGHVS and CDR2 FNYEAQ. Trimming took off 5 bases at V and 6 bases at J, with 13 bases between the two ends. The CDR3 totals 13 residues.